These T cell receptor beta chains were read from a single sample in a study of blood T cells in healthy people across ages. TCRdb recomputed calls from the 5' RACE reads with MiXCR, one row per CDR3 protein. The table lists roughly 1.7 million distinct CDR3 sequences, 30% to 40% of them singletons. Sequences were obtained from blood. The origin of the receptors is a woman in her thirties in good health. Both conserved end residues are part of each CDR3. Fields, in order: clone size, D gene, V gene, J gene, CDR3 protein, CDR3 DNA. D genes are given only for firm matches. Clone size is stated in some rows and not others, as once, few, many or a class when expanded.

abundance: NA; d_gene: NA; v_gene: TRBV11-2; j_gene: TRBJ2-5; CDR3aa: CASSFSTNQETQYF; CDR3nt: TGTGCCAGCAGCTTTTCGACAAACCAAGAGACCCAGTACTTC
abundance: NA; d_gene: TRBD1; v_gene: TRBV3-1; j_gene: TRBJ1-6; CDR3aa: CASSQGGTGLSPLHF; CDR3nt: TGTGCCAGCAGCCAAGGGGGGACAGGGCTTTCACCCCTCCACTTT
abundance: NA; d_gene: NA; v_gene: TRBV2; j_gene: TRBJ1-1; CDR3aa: CASSGSGPPRAFF; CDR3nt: TGTGCCAGCAGTGGATCCGGGCCGCCGCGGGCTTTCTTT
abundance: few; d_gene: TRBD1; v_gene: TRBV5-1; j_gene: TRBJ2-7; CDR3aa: CASSSGQGGDEQYF; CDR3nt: TGCGCCAGCAGCTCGGGACAGGGCGGGGACGAGCAGTACTTC
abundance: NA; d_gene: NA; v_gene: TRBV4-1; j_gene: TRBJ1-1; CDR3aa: CASSRLGRGNTEAFF; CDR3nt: TGCGCCAGCAGCCGGTTGGGACGGGGGAACACTGAAGCTTTCTTT
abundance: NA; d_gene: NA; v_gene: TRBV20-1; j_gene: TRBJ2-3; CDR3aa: CSARNLDKALGADTQYF; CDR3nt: TGCAGTGCTAGAAATCTAGATAAAGCGTTGGGGGCAGATACGCAGTATTTT
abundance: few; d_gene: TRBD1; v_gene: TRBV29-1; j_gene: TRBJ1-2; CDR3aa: CSVEDRGTGKNYGYTF; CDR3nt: TGCAGCGTTGAAGATCGGGGGACAGGGAAGAACTATGGCTACACCTTC
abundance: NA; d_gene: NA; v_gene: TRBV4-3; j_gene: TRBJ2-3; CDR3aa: CASSPRQGGKRAGATDTQYF; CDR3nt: TGCGCCAGCAGCCCCCGACAGGGAGGGAAACGAGCGGGAGCCACAGATACGCAGTATTTT
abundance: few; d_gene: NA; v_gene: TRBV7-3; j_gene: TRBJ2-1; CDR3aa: CASSLAGQEQFF; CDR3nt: TGTGCCAGCAGCCTGGCTGGGCAGGAGCAGTTCTTC
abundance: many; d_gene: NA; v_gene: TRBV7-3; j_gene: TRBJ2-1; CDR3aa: CASSSSGYNEQFF; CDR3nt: TGTGCCAGCAGCTCATCAGGGTACAATGAGCAGTTCTTC
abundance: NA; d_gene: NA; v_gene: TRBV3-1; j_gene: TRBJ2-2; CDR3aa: CASSQTRGVRELFF; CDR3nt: TGTGCCAGCAGCCAAACTAGAGGGGTTCGGGAGCTGTTTTTT
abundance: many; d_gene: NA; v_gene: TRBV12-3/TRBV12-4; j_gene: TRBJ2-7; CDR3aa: CASSLGEEQYF; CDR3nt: TGTGCCAGCAGTTTAGGGGAAGAGCAGTACTTC
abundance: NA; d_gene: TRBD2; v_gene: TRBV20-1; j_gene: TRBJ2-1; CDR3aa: CSSSGTSGGKQFF; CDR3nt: TGCAGCTCCTCCGGGACTAGCGGGGGGAAGCAGTTCTTC
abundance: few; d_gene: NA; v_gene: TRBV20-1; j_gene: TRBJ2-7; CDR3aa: CSARDPGGYSYEQYF; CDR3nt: TGCAGTGCTAGAGATCCGGGCGGGTACTCCTACGAGCAGTACTTC
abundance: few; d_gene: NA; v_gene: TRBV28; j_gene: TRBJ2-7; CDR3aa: CAIPGGDRDNSLSYEQYF; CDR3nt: TGTGCCATCCCGGGGGGGGACAGGGATAACTCCCTCTCCTACGAGCAGTACTTC
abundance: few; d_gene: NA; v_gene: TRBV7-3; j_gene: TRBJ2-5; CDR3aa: CASSLRGQLPQYF; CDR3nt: TGTGCCAGCAGCTTAAGGGGACAACTTCCCCAGTACTTC
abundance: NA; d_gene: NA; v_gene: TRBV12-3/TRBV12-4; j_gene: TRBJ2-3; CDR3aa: CASSFPGKGTDTEYF; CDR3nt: TGTGCCAGCAGTTTTCCAGGGAAGGGCACAGATACGGAGTATTTT
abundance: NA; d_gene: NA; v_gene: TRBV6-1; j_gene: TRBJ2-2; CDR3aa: CASSEMATGELFF; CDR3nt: TGTGCCAGCAGTGAAATGGCTACCGGGGAGCTGTTTTTT
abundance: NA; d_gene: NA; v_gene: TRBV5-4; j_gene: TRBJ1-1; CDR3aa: CASSPIPGTSNTEAFF; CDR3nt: TGTGCCAGCAGCCCAATACCAGGGACATCGAACACTGAAGCTTTCTTT
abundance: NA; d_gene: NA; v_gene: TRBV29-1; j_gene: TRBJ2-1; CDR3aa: CSVVIGGMAGEQFF; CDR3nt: TGCAGCGTCGTCATCGGCGGGATGGCGGGTGAGCAGTTCTTC
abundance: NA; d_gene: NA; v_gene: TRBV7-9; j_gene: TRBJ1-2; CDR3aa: CASSLGGGRYTF; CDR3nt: TGTGCCAGCAGCCTCGGCGGGGGTCGCTACACCTTC
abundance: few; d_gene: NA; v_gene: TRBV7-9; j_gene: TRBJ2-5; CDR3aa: CASSLARLVPETQYF; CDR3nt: TGTGCCAGCAGCTTAGCAAGGCTAGTCCCGGAGACCCAGTACTTC
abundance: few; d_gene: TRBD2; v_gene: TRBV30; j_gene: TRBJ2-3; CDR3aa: CAWSVLAGISDTQYF; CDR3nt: TGTGCCTGGAGTGTCCTAGCGGGAATCTCAGATACGCAGTATTTT
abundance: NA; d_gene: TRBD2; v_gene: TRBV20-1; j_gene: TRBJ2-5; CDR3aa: CSATRRSGGAFETQYF; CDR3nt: TGCAGTGCTACACGTCGGAGCGGGGGGGCGTTTGAGACCCAGTACTTC
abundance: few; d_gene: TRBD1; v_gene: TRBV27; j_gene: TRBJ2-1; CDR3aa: CASRNRGANEQFF; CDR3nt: TGTGCCAGCCGTAACAGGGGGGCCAATGAGCAGTTCTTC
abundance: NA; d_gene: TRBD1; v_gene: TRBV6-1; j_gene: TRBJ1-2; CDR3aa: CASSDRAGYTF; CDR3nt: TGTGCCAGCAGCGACAGGGCCGGCTACACCTTC
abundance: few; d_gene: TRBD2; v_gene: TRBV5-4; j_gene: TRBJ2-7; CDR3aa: CASSFAGVDLYEQYF; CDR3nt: TGTGCCAGCAGCTTCGCGGGAGTGGATTTATACGAGCAGTACTTC
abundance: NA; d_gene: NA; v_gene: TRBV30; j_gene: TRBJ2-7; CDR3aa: CAWIRDRWAYEQYF; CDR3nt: TGTGCCTGGATTCGAGACAGGTGGGCCTACGAGCAGTACTTC
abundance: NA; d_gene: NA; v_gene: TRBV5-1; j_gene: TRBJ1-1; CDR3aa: CASSTDGQPNTEAFF; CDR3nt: TGCGCCAGCAGCACTGACGGACAGCCGAACACTGAAGCTTTCTTT
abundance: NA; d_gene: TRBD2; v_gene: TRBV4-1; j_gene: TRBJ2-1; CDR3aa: CASSQDWLAGVPLNEQFF; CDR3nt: TGCGCCAGCAGCCAAGATTGGCTAGCGGGGGTCCCGTTAAATGAGCAGTTCTTC
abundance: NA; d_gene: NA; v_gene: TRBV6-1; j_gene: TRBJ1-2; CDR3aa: CASSQTFSLNYGYTF; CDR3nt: TGTGCCAGCAGTCAAACCTTCAGCCTTAACTATGGCTACACCTTC
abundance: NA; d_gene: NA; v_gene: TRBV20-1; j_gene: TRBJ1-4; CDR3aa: CSAADPNEKLFF; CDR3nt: TGCAGTGCCGCGGATCCGAATGAAAAACTGTTTTTT
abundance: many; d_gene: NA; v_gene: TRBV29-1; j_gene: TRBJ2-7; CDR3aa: CSVDRIQGSDEQYF; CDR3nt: TGCAGCGTTGATCGAATCCAGGGGAGCGACGAGCAGTACTTC
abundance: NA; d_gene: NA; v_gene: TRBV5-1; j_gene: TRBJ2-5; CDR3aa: CASSPGMLGETQYF; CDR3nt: TGCGCCAGCAGCCCGGGGATGTTGGGAGAGACCCAGTACTTC
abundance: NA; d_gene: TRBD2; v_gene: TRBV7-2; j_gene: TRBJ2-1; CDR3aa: CASGILAGEGDNEQFF; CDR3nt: TGTGCCAGCGGCATCCTAGCGGGAGAAGGGGACAATGAGCAGTTCTTC
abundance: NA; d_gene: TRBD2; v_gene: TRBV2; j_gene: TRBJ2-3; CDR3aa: CASSLTSGYTATQYF; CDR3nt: TGTGCCAGCAGTCTGACTAGCGGGTACACTGCTACGCAGTATTTT
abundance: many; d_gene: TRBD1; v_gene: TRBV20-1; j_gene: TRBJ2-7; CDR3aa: CSARQQGWSYEQYF; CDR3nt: TGCAGTGCTAGACAACAGGGGTGGTCCTACGAGCAGTACTTC
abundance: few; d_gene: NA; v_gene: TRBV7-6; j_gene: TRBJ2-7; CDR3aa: CASSLAGTNTYEQYF; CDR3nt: TGTGCCAGCAGCTTAGCAGGGACAAACACCTACGAGCAGTACTTC
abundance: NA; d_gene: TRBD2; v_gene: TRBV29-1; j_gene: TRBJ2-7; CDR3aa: CSVVPGRGVYEQYF; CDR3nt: TGCAGCGTTGTACCGGGCCGGGGGGTATACGAGCAGTACTTC
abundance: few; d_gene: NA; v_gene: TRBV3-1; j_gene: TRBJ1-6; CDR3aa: CASSQDRGTSPLHF; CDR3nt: TGTGCCAGCAGCCAAGACAGGGGCACTTCACCCCTCCACTTT
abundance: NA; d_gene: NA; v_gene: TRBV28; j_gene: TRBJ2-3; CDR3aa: CASSLVWGSIDTQYF; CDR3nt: TGTGCCAGCAGTTTAGTGTGGGGAAGCATAGATACGCAGTATTTT
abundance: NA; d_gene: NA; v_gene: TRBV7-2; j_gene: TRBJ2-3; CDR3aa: CAGSAPQAASTDTQYF; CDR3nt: TGTGCCGGCAGCGCCCCCCAAGCGGCCAGCACAGATACGCAGTATTTT
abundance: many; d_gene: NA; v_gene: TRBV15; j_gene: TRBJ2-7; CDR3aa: CATSTRDTTYEQYF; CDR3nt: TGTGCCACCAGCACCCGTGACACGACCTACGAGCAGTACTTC
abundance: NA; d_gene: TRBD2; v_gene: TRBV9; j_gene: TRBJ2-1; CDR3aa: CASSPPTSGRVGEQFF; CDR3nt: TGTGCCAGCAGCCCCCCGACTAGCGGGAGGGTTGGTGAGCAGTTCTTC
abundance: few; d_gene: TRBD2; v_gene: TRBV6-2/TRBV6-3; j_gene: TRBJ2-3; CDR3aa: CASTLLAGGGPSEQYF; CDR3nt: TGTGCCAGCACTCTTTTAGCGGGGGGCGGACCGTCTGAGCAGTATTTT
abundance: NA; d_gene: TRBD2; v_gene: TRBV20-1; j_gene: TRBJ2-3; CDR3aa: CSASAARGGRDTQYF; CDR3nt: TGCAGTGCTAGTGCCGCCCGGGGGGGCAGAGATACGCAGTATTTT
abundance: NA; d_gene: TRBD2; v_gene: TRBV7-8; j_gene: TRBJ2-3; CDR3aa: CASSSWEGRGDTQYF; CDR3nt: TGTGCCAGCAGCTCATGGGAGGGCCGAGGAGATACGCAGTATTTT
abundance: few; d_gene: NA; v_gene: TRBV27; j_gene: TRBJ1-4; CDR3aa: CASSIQKGANEKLFF; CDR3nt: TGTGCCAGCAGTATACAGAAAGGGGCTAATGAAAAACTGTTTTTT
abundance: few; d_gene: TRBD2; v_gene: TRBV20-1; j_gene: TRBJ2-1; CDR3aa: CSAREKRGYNEQFF; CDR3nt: TGCAGTGCTAGAGAAAAGCGGGGGTACAATGAGCAGTTCTTC
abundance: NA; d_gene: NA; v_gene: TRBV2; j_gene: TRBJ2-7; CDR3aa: CASNSPTYYEQYF; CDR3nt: TGTGCCAGCAACTCACCAACCTACTACGAGCAGTACTTC
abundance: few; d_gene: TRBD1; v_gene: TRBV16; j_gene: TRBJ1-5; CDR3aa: CASSTTGGVQPQHF; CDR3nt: TGTGCCAGCAGCACTACAGGGGGCGTTCAGCCCCAGCATTTT
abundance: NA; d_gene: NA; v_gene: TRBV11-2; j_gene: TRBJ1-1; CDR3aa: CASSSASWREANTEAFF; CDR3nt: TGTGCCAGCAGCTCGGCTTCTTGGAGGGAAGCGAACACTGAAGCTTTCTTT
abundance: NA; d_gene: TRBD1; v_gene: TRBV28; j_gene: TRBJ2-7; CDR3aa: CATRGQRSYEQYF; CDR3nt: TGTGCCACTAGGGGACAGAGATCCTACGAGCAGTACTTC
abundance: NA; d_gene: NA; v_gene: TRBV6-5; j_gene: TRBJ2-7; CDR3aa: CASSRLGAPSYEQYF; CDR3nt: TGTGCCAGCAGTAGGCTCGGGGCTCCTAGTTACGAGCAGTACTTC
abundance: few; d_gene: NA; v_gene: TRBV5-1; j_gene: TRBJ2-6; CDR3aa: CASSFESSGANVLTF; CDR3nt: TGCGCCAGCAGCTTTGAGAGTTCAGGGGCCAACGTCCTGACTTTC
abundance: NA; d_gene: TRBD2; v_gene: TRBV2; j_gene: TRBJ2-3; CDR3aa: CASSARSGGSDTQYF; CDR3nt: TGTGCCAGCAGTGCCCGCAGCGGGGGTTCAGATACGCAGTATTTT
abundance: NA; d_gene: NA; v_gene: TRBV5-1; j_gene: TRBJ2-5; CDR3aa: CASSQFGRGGQETQYF; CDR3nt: TGCGCCAGCAGCCAATTCGGCAGGGGTGGTCAAGAGACCCAGTACTTC